This T cell receptor beta chain was identified during a study of T cell responses to AZD1222 COVID-19 vaccine. Findings and limits, study-wide: Recipients of AZD1222 seropositive at baseline numbered only 6 or 7. Clonal diversity was possibly underestimated; the donors were predominantly white British and more often female.

As regards this clone: As yet, its antigen is unknown.

Germline V gene sequence: CDR1 GTSNPN, CDR2 SVGIG (reference sequence). The junction had 8 bases not matched to a gene; V was cut back by 5 bases and J by 0 bases. This CDR3 has 15 amino acids. The table came from immunoSEQ multiplex PCR; TCRdb's copy has only in-frame clones and leaves some out. The sample yields about 95,000 clones, approximately 91% seen once. This sequence originates from an adult in good health. The chain recombines TRBV30 with TRBJ1-2; 8 bases line up with TRBD1. Sequencing was performed on peripheral blood, taken on day 0 of AZD1222 vaccination. The CDR3 DNA reads TGTGCCTGGCGGGCCAGGGGGCTAGCTAACTATGGCTACACCTTC. Translating gives CAWRARGLANYGYTF.